Below, 5 T cell receptor beta chains from the same sample are listed, as sequenced in a study of metastatic and nonmetastatic thyroid tumors (TCRdb year 2020). Libraries were built with PCR. Sequencer: Illumina HiSeq 4000. In TCRdb, the public reads were trimmed at Q25 with fastp and aligned with MiXCR, with productive beta chains retained. Within this sample are around 25,000 clones, with 20% to 30% of them counted one time only. 15% to 20% of the sample rests with the top ten. No treatment had been received by any patient before thyroid surgery. Material: blood. These receptors came from a male donor with papillary thyroid cancer or a benign thyroid nodule (not recorded which). Some clones in this sample may be carry-over from other donors' samples.

In its sample, this clone was seen a few times. The chain has TRBV2 and TRBJ2-7; perhaps TRBD2 as D (6 bases). The CDR3 is 15 amino acids. Trimming removed 6 bases at V and 3 bases at J, with 18 bases between. CDR1 and CDR2 (germline): SNHLY, FYNNEI. CDR3 DNA sequence: TGTGCCAGCAGCCCCGGACGGGGGTCCCTCTACGAGCAGTACTTC. It codes for CASSPGRGSLYEQYF.

This clone came up many times. The rearrangement joins TRBV4-2 to TRBJ2-6; unclear D gene. V shed 6 bases and J shed 0 bases, with 6 bases lying between them. From germline, CDR1 is LGHNA and CDR2 YNFKEQ. The length of the CDR3 is 14 residues. For the CDR3, the DNA is TGTGCCAGCAGGCAGAGCTCTGGGGCCAACGTCCTGACTTTC. Protein sequence: CASRQSSGANVLTF.

This clone was counted only a few times. This rearrangement joins TRBV6-1 to TRBJ2-2, with D maybe TRBD1 (5 bases). CDR3 length: 16 residues. Germline V gene data show CDR1 as MNHNS and CDR2 as SASEGT. The V end was cut by 5 bases, the J end by 0 bases, with 13 bases between. CDR3 DNA sequence: TGTGCCAGCAGTCGCAGGGTCGGCTCGAACACCGGGGAGCTGTTTTTT. Its protein product is CASSRRVGSNTGELFF.

This clone was detected ten times or more. The gene calls are TRBV2 and TRBJ2-3, with 14 positions matching TRBD2. V shed 8 bases, J shed 6 bases, and the junction held 7 bases outside the gene matches. Germline CDR1 reads SNHLY; CDR2 reads FYNNEI. The CDR3 sequence is 15 residues long. The CDR3: CASVRLAGGRDTQYF. The CDR3 nucleotides read TGTGCCAGCGTAAGACTAGCGGGAGGGCGGGATACGCAGTATTTT.

This clone was seen repeatedly, ten times or more. The CDR3 is CASSDRDNSPLHF. CDR3 DNA: TGTGCCAGCAGTGACAGGGATAATTCACCCCTCCACTTT. The V gene is TRBV3-1, the J gene TRBJ1-6, with TRBD1 matching over 7 bases. The CDR3 is 13 amino acids. Germline loops: CDR1 LGHDT, CDR2 YNNKEL (reference sequence). J gave up 5 bases and V 6 bases, and 1 base lay outside the gene matches.